Presented here are 13 T cell receptor beta chains from one specimen sequenced in a study of T cell responses to AZD1222 COVID-19 vaccine. Sequenced by immunoSEQ multiplex PCR; TCRdb stores in-frame clones only, minus some. The table lists more than 90,000 clones, about 90% of them singletons. The specimen was peripheral blood, collected on day 0 of AZD1222 vaccination. The receptors were gathered from an adult in good health.

V usage is TRBV9 and J usage is TRBJ2-7; 9 bases fit TRBD2. The trim removed 0 bases at V and 4 bases at J, leaving 8 bases unmatched. This CDR3 has 16 amino acids. The V gene's germline CDR1 is SGDLS and CDR2 YYNGEE. CDR3 coding DNA: TGTGCCAGCAGCGTAGATCTGTCTAGCGGGGAGTACGAGCAGTACTTC. Its protein product is CASSVDLSSGEYEQYF.

The chain uses TRBV19 and TRBJ2-2, with TRBD2 matching over 11 bases. The ends lost 6 bases at V and 7 bases at J; junction bases unmatched: 10. The CDR3 is 16 residues long. The germline CDR1 and CDR2 sequences are LNHDA and SQIVND (reference sequence). Here the CDR3 reads CASSPLGLAGGGELFF. As DNA, the CDR3 is TGTGCCAGTAGCCCCTTAGGGCTAGCGGGAGGCGGGGAGCTGTTTTTT.

For this clone: Other DNA sequences in this specimen translate into the identical CDR3. The chain carries TRBV7-3 and TRBJ2-3; D is undetermined. Per germline, CDR1 SGHTA and CDR2 FQGTGA. V was cut by 6 bases and J by 1 base, with 5 bases left in between. This CDR3 region has 12 residues. In DNA, the CDR3 is TGTGCCAGCAGTTCTGGCACAGATACGCAGTATTTT. Protein sequence: CASSSGTDTQYF.

The sample holds one count of this clone. This rearrangement joins TRBV3-1 (or the pseudogene TRBV3-2) to TRBJ2-7; TRBD1 matches at 8 bases. Germline CDR1 LGHDT, CDR2 YNNKEL (reference sequence). This CDR3 region has 15 residues. Trimming at V came to 1 base and at J to 3 bases, leaving 5 bases not matched to a gene. CDR3 region: CASSQVPGTGYEQYF. The CDR3 DNA reads as TGTGCCAGCAGCCAAGTTCCCGGGACAGGCTACGAGCAGTACTTC.

This clone came up once. The rearrangement links TRBV28 to TRBJ2-3; 7 bases fit TRBD1. Looked up from germline, CDR1 is MDHEN and CDR2 is SYDVKM. The CDR3 spans 16 residues. J lost 1 base, V lost 2 bases, and 6 bases had no gene match. CDR3 protein: CASSLEGAWGTDTQYF. Here the CDR3 DNA reads TGTGCCAGCAGTTTAGAGGGGGCGTGGGGCACAGATACGCAGTATTTT. Complete variable domain (other parts from reference TRBV28 and TRBJ2-3): DVKVTQSSRYLVKRTGEKVFLECVQDMDHENMFWYRQDPGLGLRLIYFSYDVKMKEKGDIPEGYSVSREKKERFSLILESASTNQTSMYLCASSLEGAWGTDTQYFGPGTRLTVL.

This clone was recorded a few times. The chain links TRBV6-1 to TRBJ2-1; D not resolved. Trimming stripped 2 bases from V and 3 bases from J, with 5 bases between. Germline CDR1 is MNHNS and CDR2 is SASEGT. The CDR3 loop spans 13 amino acids. The CDR3 coding sequence is TGTGCCAGCAGTGAACTAGTCTACAATGAGCAGTTCTTC. This translates into CASSELVYNEQFF.

The chain is built from TRBV19 and TRBJ1-5, with 10 bases that match TRBD1. Germline lookup yields CDR1 LNHDA and CDR2 SQIVND (reference sequence). V lost 7 bases to trimming and J lost 4 bases; unmatched junction nucleotides: 1. This CDR3 is built from 13 residues. CDR3 nucleotides: TGTGCCAGTACGGGACAGGGGAATCAGCCCCAGCATTTT. Its protein product is CASTGQGNQPQHF.

In its sample, this clone was seen a few times. This chain uses TRBV27 with TRBJ1-2; possible D gene TRBD1, 6 bases. Germline CDR1 reads MNHEY; CDR2 reads SMNVEV (reference sequence). The CDR3 is 18 amino acids. V was cut by 4 bases and J by 5 bases, with 26 bases left in between. CDR3 sequence: CASSSPRRGQRSGYGYTF. In DNA, the CDR3 is TGTGCCAGCAGTTCTCCCCGACGTGGACAGCGATCGGGTTATGGCTACACCTTC.

The chain has TRBV3-1 (or the pseudogene TRBV3-2) and TRBJ2-7; D is ambiguous. The V gene's germline CDR1 is LGHDT and CDR2 YNNKEL (reference sequence). This CDR3 comprises 14 residues. The V and J ends lost 0 bases and 6 bases respectively, with 12 bases between them. The CDR3: CASSQDRSVGEQYF. The DNA of the CDR3 is TGTGCCAGCAGCCAAGATCGATCCGTAGGCGAGCAGTACTTC.

This clone was seen a handful of times. J is TRBJ1-4 and V is TRBV2, with 8 bases lining up with TRBD1. V lost 8 bases to trimming and J lost 0 bases; unmatched junction nucleotides: 5. Germline values: CDR1 SNHLY, CDR2 FYNNEI. The CDR3 consists of 15 residues. This CDR3 reads CASVPGGATNEKLFF. In DNA, the CDR3 is TGTGCCAGCGTTCCAGGGGGCGCAACTAATGAAAAACTGTTTTTT.

The chain recombines TRBV7-6 with TRBJ2-2; D is ambiguous. Trimming removed 0 bases from V and 2 bases from J, with 10 bases in between. The CDR3 spans 16 residues. Germline V gene lookup returns CDR1 SGHVS and CDR2 FNYEAQ. CDR3 sequence (DNA): TGTGCCAGCAGCTTAGCGGGTTGGAGCAACACCGGGGAGCTGTTTTTT. Protein product: CASSLAGWSNTGELFF.

The DNA of the CDR3 is TGTGCCACCAGCCGGTCGACCGGGGAGCTGTTTTTT. It yields the protein CATSRSTGELFF. J is TRBJ2-2 and V is TRBV24-1; D remains ambiguous. Trimming left V 7 bases short and J 5 bases short, with 7 bases between. Germline CDR1 reads KGHDR; CDR2 reads SFDVKD. The CDR3 is made up of 12 amino acids.

The DNA for the CDR3 is TGCGCCAGCGCCCCCAGAGGGGGGGACACAGATACGCAGTATTTT. This sequence encodes CASAPRGGDTDTQYF. This sequence joins TRBV5-1 and TRBJ2-3; D perhaps matches TRBD2 (7 bases). CDR1 and CDR2 from the germline V gene are SGHRS and YFSETQ. Trimming took off 7 bases at V and 2 bases at J, with 17 bases between the two ends. This CDR3 comprises 15 residues.